Shown below are 32 T cell receptor beta chains from a single sample sequenced in a study of memory CD4+ T cells and cytomegalovirus serostatus. Method: immunoSEQ multiplex PCR; TCRdb's copy keeps in-frame clones and lacks some. The table lists under 85,000 clones, roughly 80% of them singletons, with approximately 2.8% in the top ten. Single viable CD3+CD4+CD8-CD45RO+ cells were sorted as the memory CD4+ T cells. Material: memory CD4+ T cells from blood. These receptors all come from an adult in good health and CMV-seropositive.

This chain connects TRBV28 to TRBJ1-1; the D gene is possibly TRBD1 (6 bases). Germline CDR1 and CDR2: MDHEN and SYDVKM. The CDR3 extends over 13 amino acids. Trimming pared 4 bases from V and 9 bases from J, leaving 15 bases between. Here the CDR3 reads CASSYPGQKKAFF. In DNA, the CDR3 is TGTGCCAGCAGTTACCCGGGACAAAAAAAAGCTTTCTTT.

This clone was counted once. One end of the junction does not line up with germline, which may come from a read error. V is TRBV7-7 and J is TRBJ2-5; D possibly uses TRBD1 or TRBD2 (5 bases each). The germline V gene encodes CDR1 SSHAT and CDR2 FNYEAQ (reference sequence). The CDR3 loop spans 13 amino acids. CDR3 in amino acids: CASSLNWGETQYF. CDR3 DNA sequence: TGTGCTAGCAGCTTAAACTGGGGGGAGACCCAGTACTTC.

The gene calls are TRBV28 and TRBJ1-1; D is undetermined. In germline, CDR1 is MDHEN, CDR2 SYDVKM. V was pared by 2 bases and J by 7 bases, with 5 bases between. The CDR3 has 11 amino acids. The CDR3 loop is CASSLRREAFF. The CDR3 region has the DNA TGTGCCAGCAGTTTAAGACGTGAAGCTTTCTTT.

The chain carries TRBV10-3 and TRBJ1-6; tentative D call: TRBD1 (5 bases). CDR1 is ENHRY, CDR2 SYGVKD, per germline. V dropped 7 bases and J dropped 2 bases, with 12 bases sitting between them. The length of the CDR3 is 15 residues. The CDR3 reads CAIKGGAAYNSPLHF. CDR3 nucleotide sequence: TGTGCCATCAAGGGTGGGGCGGCCTATAATTCACCCCTCCACTTT.

This chain joins TRBV29-1 and TRBJ2-1, with 12 bases aligning to TRBD2. Germline V lookup: CDR1 SQVTM, CDR2 ANQGSEA. The CDR3 has 14 residues. V was clipped by 5 bases and J by 7 bases; unmatched bases: 6. CDR3 protein: CSVRRLAGENEQFF. DNA of the CDR3: TGCAGCGTTCGCCGACTAGCGGGGGAAAATGAGCAGTTCTTC.

V and J are TRBV19 and TRBJ1-3, with TRBD1 matching 7 bases. V lost 7 bases and J lost 2; bases outside the gene matches: 5. Germline V gene sequence: CDR1 LNHDA, CDR2 SQIVND (reference sequence). The CDR3 length is 14 residues. The CDR3 DNA sequence: TGTGCCAGTAAACAGGGGCAAACTGGAAACACCATATATTTT. This translates into CASKQGQTGNTIYF. Supplemented by reference TRBV19 and TRBJ1-3, the full variable domain reads DGGITQSPKYLFRKEGQNVTLSCEQNLNHDAMYWYRQDPGQGLRLIYYSQIVNDFQKGDIAEGYSVSREKKESFPLTVTSAQKNPTAFYLCASKQGQTGNTIYFGEGSWLTVV.

The chain combines TRBV6-1 with TRBJ1-2; D gene ambiguous. Looked up from germline, CDR1 is MNHNS and CDR2 is SASEGT. V lost 7 bases, J lost 4 bases, and 10 bases lay in between. The CDR3 is made up of 12 amino acids. The CDR3 nucleotides are TGTGCCAGCACATTTTTTCTCTATGGCTACACCTTC. Amino acid sequence: CASTFFLYGYTF.

J is TRBJ2-2 and V is TRBV6-1; D perhaps matches TRBD1 (6 bases). The germline V and J ends were trimmed by 10 bases and 0 bases, with 15 bases remaining between them. The CDR3 covers 15 residues. CDR1 and CDR2 (germline): MNHNS, SASEGT. The CDR3 DNA follows: TGTGCCACCCGACAGGTACCCACGAACACCGGGGAGCTGTTTTTT. Translated: CATRQVPTNTGELFF.

This rearrangement joins TRBV2 to TRBJ2-7, with a possible D match to TRBD1 (6 bases). The CDR3 is made up of 13 amino acids. The germline gives CDR1 SNHLY, CDR2 FYNNEI. V lost 0 bases and J 6 bases, leaving 9 bases between the germline ends. The CDR3 loop reads CASSEAWTVEQYF. The CDR3 DNA reads as TGTGCCAGCAGTGAAGCCTGGACAGTCGAGCAGTACTTC.

This chain uses TRBV28 with TRBJ2-3, with no clear D. The CDR3 covers 13 residues. The V and J ends lost 5 bases and 8 bases respectively, with 14 bases between them. Germline CDR1 reads MDHEN; CDR2 reads SYDVKM. The CDR3, as DNA: TGTGCCAGCAGTCAAGTGTCGACCGCTACGCAGTATTTT. As protein: CASSQVSTATQYF.

J is TRBJ1-2 and V is TRBV6-1; D is uncertain. Trimming removed 2 bases from V and 4 bases from J, with 23 bases in between. The germline V gene encodes CDR1 MNHNS and CDR2 SASEGT. This CDR3 has 18 amino acids. The CDR3, as DNA: TGTGCCAGCAGTGAATCTTTTCGGGCGGATTCGGCCTTCTATGGCTACACCTTC. Its protein is CASSESFRADSAFYGYTF.

This clone appeared a few times. This sequence joins TRBV19 and TRBJ2-1, with D possibly being TRBD1 or TRBD2 (5 bases each). The CDR3 spans 19 residues. The germline gives CDR1 LNHDA, CDR2 SQIVND (reference sequence). Trimming stripped 4 bases from V and 2 bases from J, with 24 bases between. The CDR3 sequence: CASSKQGAPAVPTYNEQFF. CDR3 sequence (DNA): TGTGCCAGTAGTAAGCAGGGAGCGCCCGCTGTTCCCACCTACAATGAGCAGTTCTTC.

The V gene is TRBV6-6, the J gene TRBJ2-2; D is unclear. Trimming stripped 6 bases from V and 2 bases from J, with 7 bases between. CDR1 and CDR2 from the germline V gene are MNHNY and SVGAGI (reference sequence). The CDR3 runs to 13 residues. The CDR3 region is CASSALNTGELFF. The CDR3 DNA sequence: TGTGCCAGCAGCGCCTTAAACACCGGGGAGCTGTTTTTT.

This chain links TRBV18 with TRBJ2-3, with 9 nucleotides matching TRBD1. With V trimmed by 5 bases and J by 5 bases, 5 bases remained unmatched. The CDR3 runs to 14 residues. CDR1 and CDR2 from the germline V gene are KGHSH and LQKENI. Written as DNA, the CDR3 is TGTGCCAGCTCATCGGACAGGGGAGGAGATACGCAGTATTTT. The encoded protein is CASSSDRGGDTQYF.

V and J are TRBV28 and TRBJ2-7; TRBD2 is a possible D gene (7 bases). Per the germline V gene, CDR1 is MDHEN and CDR2 is SYDVKM. V gave up 3 bases and J gave up 5 bases, with 23 bases separating them. This CDR3 has 17 amino acids. Here the CDR3 reads CASSFMGGGSSADEQYF. The DNA of the CDR3 is TGTGCCAGCAGTTTTATGGGCGGGGGCTCATCGGCGGACGAGCAGTACTTC.

This clone was counted a single time. This chain connects TRBV6-6 to TRBJ1-2, with D possibly matching TRBD1 (6 bases). Germline V lookup: CDR1 MNHNY, CDR2 SVGAGI (reference sequence). The length of the CDR3 is 14 residues. The ends were cut back, 7 bases at V and 3 bases at J, with 15 bases in the middle. As DNA, the CDR3 is TGTGCCAGCACCCTATCACAGGGATACTATGGCTACACCTTC. Translating it yields CASTLSQGYYGYTF.

This clone was picked up one time. This sequence joins TRBV11-2 and TRBJ2-5, with 8 bases matching TRBD2. CDR3 size: 15 residues. V shed 5 bases, J shed 5 bases, and the junction held 10 bases outside the gene matches. In germline, CDR1 is SGHAT, CDR2 FQNNGV. The DNA of the CDR3 is TGTGCCAGCAGCCGGGAGGGGCAGGGTCGGGAGACCCAGTACTTC. Protein: CASSREGQGRETQYF.

This clone was recorded once. This rearrangement joins TRBV11-2 to TRBJ2-3; D not certain. The CDR3 has 14 amino acids. The V end was cut by 4 bases, the J end by 4 bases, with 12 bases between. From germline, CDR1 is SGHAT and CDR2 FQNNGV. The CDR3 spells CASSYQHNSDTQYF. The CDR3 region has the DNA TGTGCCAGCAGCTATCAGCACAATTCAGATACGCAGTATTTT.

The chain carries TRBV27 and TRBJ2-1, with TRBD2 identical over 7 bases. The CDR3 sequence is 14 residues long. Germline V CDR1 and CDR2: MNHEY, SMNVEV (reference sequence). V trimming: 6 bases; J trimming: 3 bases; junction bases outside the gene matches: 5. The CDR3, as DNA: TGTGCCAGCAGGGGGACTACCCACTACAATGAGCAGTTCTTC. Translating gives CASRGTTHYNEQFF.

The chain employs TRBV5-1 and TRBJ2-5; 10 bases line up with TRBD2. Germline assignment: CDR1 SGHRS and CDR2 YFSETQ. Losses at the gene ends were 4 bases for V and 7 bases for J; bases not matched to a gene: 10. The CDR3 runs 15 residues. The CDR3 here is CASSPQQRGGVTQYF. CDR3 bases: TGCGCCAGCAGCCCGCAGCAGCGGGGGGGCGTGACCCAGTACTTC.

The rearrangement links TRBV5-1 to TRBJ2-1; 10 nucleotides line up with TRBD2. CDR1 is SGHRS, CDR2 YFSETQ, per germline. V dropped 3 bases and J dropped 4; count of bases not matched to a gene: 7. This CDR3 comprises 16 residues. Here the CDR3 DNA reads TGCGCCAGCAGCTCTAGCGGGGGCCCATCATACAATGAGCAGTTCTTC. Its translation: CASSSSGGPSYNEQFF.

The J gene is TRBJ1-2, the V gene TRBV10-3, with D perhaps TRBD1 (5 bases). The length of the CDR3 is 13 residues. Trimming cost V 0 bases and J 4 bases, with 6 bases left between them. The germline gives CDR1 ENHRY, CDR2 SYGVKD. The CDR3 nucleotides read TGTGCCATCAGTGAGTCTCAGGGCTATGGCTACACCTTC. Translating it yields CAISESQGYGYTF.

DNA of the CDR3: TGCGCCAGCAGCCGAATCGCGGGAGGGAATGAAAAACTGTTTTTT. The encoded protein is CASSRIAGGNEKLFF. The J gene is TRBJ1-4, the V gene TRBV4-3, with unresolved D. The CDR3 totals 15 residues. V lost 4 bases and J 5 bases, leaving 14 bases between the germline ends. Germline CDR1 LGHNA, CDR2 YSLEER.

The J gene is TRBJ2-3, the V gene TRBV6-1; D is possibly TRBD1 (6 bases). This CDR3 is built from 15 residues. Germline V gives CDR1 MNHNS, CDR2 SASEGT. Trimming removed 8 bases from V and 2 bases from J, with 17 bases in between. DNA for the CDR3: TGTGCCAGCGAAGCCCAGGGGCGAAACACAGATACGCAGTATTTT. Protein: CASEAQGRNTDTQYF.

V usage is TRBV5-1 and J usage is TRBJ2-5; D may be TRBD2 (6 bases). CDR1 is SGHRS, CDR2 YFSETQ, per germline. CDR3 length: 14 amino acids. The ends were cut back, 5 bases at V and 5 bases at J, with 16 bases in the middle. The CDR3 sequence: CASRLTGGAETQYF. CDR3 coding DNA: TGCGCCAGCAGGTTGACCGGGGGAGCGGAGACCCAGTACTTC.

This clone was detected only once. The chain joins TRBV7-9 to TRBJ2-5, with 7 bases identical to TRBD1. The CDR3 runs 15 residues. Germline assignment: CDR1 SEHNR and CDR2 FQNEAQ (reference sequence). The junction had 8 bases not matched to a gene; V was cut back by 5 bases and J by 2 bases. The CDR3: CASSPPRGQQETQYF. The CDR3 DNA follows: TGTGCCAGCAGCCCCCCCCGGGGACAGCAAGAGACCCAGTACTTC.

This clone came up once. The gene calls are TRBV30 and TRBJ2-7, with D uncertain. Trimming pared 4 bases from V and 5 bases from J, leaving 12 bases between. Germline lookup yields CDR1 GTSNPN and CDR2 SVGIG (reference sequence). The CDR3 consists of 12 residues. The CDR3 DNA is TGTGCCTGGAACCGTTTTTTTGACGAGCAGTACTTC. This gives the protein CAWNRFFDEQYF.

Of note for this clone: One end of the junction varies from germline; a read error may be responsible. V gene TRBV7-7 combines with J gene TRBJ2-5; possible D gene TRBD1, 6 bases. The CDR3 extends over 13 amino acids. Germline V gene sequence: CDR1 SSHAT, CDR2 FNYEAQ (reference sequence). For the CDR3, the DNA is TGTGCTAGCAGCCTCGACAGGAGGGAGACCCAGTACTTC. Protein: CASSLDRRETQYF.

The rearrangement joins TRBV27 to TRBJ1-2; D not resolved. The CDR3 length is 14 residues. CDR1 is MNHEY and CDR2 is SMNVEV in the germline V gene (reference sequence). V lost 5 bases and J 1 base, leaving 11 bases between the germline ends. CDR3 coding DNA: TGTGCCAGCAGTCCCTGGGGAATTAACTATGGCTACACCTTC. Protein sequence: CASSPWGINYGYTF.

The chain combines TRBV5-4 with TRBJ1-2; 9 bases fit TRBD1. Trimming cost V 3 bases and J 2 bases; bases outside gene matches: 8. Germline lookup yields CDR1 SGHNT and CDR2 YYREEE (reference sequence). This CDR3 region has 16 residues. The DNA for the CDR3 is TGTGCCAGCAGCTACTTCACAGGGGGCGCGAACTATGGCTACACCTTC. This gives the protein CASSYFTGGANYGYTF.

V is TRBV5-5 and J is TRBJ2-1; 8 nucleotides line up with TRBD1. V trimming: 3 bases; J trimming: 0 bases; junction bases outside the gene matches: 2. Germline lookup yields CDR1 SGHKS and CDR2 YYEKEE (reference sequence). This CDR3 contains 15 residues. Here the CDR3 reads CASSYGTGSYNEQFF. CDR3 nucleotide sequence: TGTGCCAGCAGCTACGGGACAGGCTCCTACAATGAGCAGTTCTTC.

This clone was observed a single time. The rearrangement links TRBV7-2 to TRBJ1-2, with D perhaps TRBD1 (5 bases). The CDR3 length is 13 residues. The ends were cut back, 0 bases at V and 8 bases at J, with 10 bases in the middle. The V gene's germline CDR1 is SGHTA and CDR2 FQGNSA. The CDR3 region is CASSLALGEGYTF. CDR3 coding DNA: TGTGCCAGCAGCTTAGCGCTAGGGGAAGGCTACACCTTC.